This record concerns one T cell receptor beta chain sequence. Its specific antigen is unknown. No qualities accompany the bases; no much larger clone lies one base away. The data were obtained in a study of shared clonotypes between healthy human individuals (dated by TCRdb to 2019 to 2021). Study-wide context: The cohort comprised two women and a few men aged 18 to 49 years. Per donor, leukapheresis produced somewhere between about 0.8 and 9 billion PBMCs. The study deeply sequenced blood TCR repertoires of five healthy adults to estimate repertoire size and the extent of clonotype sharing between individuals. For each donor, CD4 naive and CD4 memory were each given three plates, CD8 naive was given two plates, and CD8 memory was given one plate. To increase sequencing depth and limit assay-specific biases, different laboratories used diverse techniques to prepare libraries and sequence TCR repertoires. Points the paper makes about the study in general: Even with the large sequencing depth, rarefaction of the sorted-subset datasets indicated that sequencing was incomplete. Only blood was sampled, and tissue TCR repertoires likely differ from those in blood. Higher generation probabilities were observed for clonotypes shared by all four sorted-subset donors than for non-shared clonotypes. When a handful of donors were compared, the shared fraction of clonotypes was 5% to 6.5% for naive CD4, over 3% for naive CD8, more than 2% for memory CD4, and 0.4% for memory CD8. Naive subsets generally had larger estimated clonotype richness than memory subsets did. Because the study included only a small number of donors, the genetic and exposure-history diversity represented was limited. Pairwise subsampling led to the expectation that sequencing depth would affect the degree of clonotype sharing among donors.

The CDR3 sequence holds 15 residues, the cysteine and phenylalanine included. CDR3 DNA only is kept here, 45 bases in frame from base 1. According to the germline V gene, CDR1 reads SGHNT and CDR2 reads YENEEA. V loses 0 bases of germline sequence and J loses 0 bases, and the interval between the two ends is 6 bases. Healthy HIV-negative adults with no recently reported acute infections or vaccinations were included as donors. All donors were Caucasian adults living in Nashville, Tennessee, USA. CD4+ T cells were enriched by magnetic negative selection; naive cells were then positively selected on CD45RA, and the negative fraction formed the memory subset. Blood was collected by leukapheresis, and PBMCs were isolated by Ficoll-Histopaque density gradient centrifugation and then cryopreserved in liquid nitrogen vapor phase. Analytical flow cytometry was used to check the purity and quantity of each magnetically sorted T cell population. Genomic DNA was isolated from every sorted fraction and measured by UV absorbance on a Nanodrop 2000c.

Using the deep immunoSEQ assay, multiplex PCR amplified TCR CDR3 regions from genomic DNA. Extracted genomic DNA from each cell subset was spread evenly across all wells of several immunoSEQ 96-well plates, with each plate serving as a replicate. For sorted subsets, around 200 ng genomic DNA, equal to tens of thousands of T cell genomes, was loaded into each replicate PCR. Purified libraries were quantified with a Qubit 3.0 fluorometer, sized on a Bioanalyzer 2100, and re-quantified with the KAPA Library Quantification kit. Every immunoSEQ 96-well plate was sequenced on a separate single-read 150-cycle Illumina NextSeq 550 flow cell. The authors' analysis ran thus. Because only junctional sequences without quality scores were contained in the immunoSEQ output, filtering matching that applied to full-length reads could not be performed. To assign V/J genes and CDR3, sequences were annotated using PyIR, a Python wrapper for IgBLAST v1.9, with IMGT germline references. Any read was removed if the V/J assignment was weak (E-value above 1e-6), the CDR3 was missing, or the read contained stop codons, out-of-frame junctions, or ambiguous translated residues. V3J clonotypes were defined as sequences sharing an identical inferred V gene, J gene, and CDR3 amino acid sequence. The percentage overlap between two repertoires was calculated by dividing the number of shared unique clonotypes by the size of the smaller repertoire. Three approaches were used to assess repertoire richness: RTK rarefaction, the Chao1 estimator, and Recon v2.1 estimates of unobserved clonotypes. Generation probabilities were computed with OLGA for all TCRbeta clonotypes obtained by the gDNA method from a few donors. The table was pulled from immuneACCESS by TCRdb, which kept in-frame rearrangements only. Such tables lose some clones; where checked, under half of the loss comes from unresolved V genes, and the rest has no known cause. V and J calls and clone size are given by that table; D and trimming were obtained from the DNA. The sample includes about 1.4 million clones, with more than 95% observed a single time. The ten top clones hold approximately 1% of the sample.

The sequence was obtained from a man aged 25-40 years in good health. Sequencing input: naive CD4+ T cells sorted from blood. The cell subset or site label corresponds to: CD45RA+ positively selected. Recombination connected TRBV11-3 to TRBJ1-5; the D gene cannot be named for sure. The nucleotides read TGTGCCAGCAGCTTAGACAGTTATAGCAATCAGCCCCAGCATTTT. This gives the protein CASSLDSYSNQPQHF.